This TCR beta chain appears in the sequencing data of a study of early T cells in non-severe SARS-CoV-2 infection. Researchers tagged individual cDNA molecules with unique molecular identifiers. TCRdb reprocessed the 5' RACE reads via MiXCR and lists one record per CDR3 protein. The repertoire includes roughly 29,000 distinct CDR3 sequences, approximately 4.2% of them detected once, and around 10% sits in the top ten. There are a few counts of this clonotype. The sample consisted of whole blood. The clonotype originates from an adult who was a healthcare worker with PCR-confirmed SARS-CoV-2 infection or an uninfected control (not recorded which).

The CDR3 loop is CASSSPTGGTYEQYF. The DNA of the CDR3 is TGTGCCAGCAGCTCCCCAACAGGGGGCACGTACGAGCAGTACTTC. The chain employs TRBV11-2 and TRBJ2-7, with 9 positions matching TRBD1. The CDR3 runs 15 residues. The V segment lost 4 bases and the J segment 4 bases; nucleotides outside the gene matches: 8. Germline V CDR1 and CDR2: SGHAT, FQNNGV. The full variable domain, with the rest looked up from reference TRBV11-2 and TRBJ2-7, is EAGVAQSPRYKIIEKRQSVAFWCNPISGHATLYWYQQILGQGPKLLIQFQNNGVVDDSQLPKDRFSAERLKGVDSTLKIQPAKLEDSAVYLCASSSPTGGTYEQYFGPGTRLTVT.